This TCR beta chain was documented in a study of regulatory T cells in long-lasting Graves disease (dated by TCRdb to the early 2020s). Looking at the study overall: Newly diagnosed Graves' disease patients had taken antithyroid drugs for less than 3 months. TCR sequencing covered some 13 persistent and 20 newly diagnosed Graves' disease patients, some 33 samples in total. Persistent Graves' disease patients were compared with newly diagnosed Graves' disease patients by peripheral blood TCR sequencing and RNA sequencing. The study was conducted in China and was registered as a clinical trial. Here is what the overall study found, with its caveats: Persistent disease showed preferential use of TRBV28, TRBJ1-2 and TRBJ2-5, whereas newly diagnosed disease favored TRBV20-1 and TRBJ2-1. The study examined only peripheral blood because the primary lesion, thyroid tissue, could not be accessed. Persistent patients shared more public clonotypes among themselves (roughly 2,700) than newly diagnosed patients did (about 970). The authors noted that the small sample size was a limitation that may lower accuracy. Sequencing and analysis were restricted to the TCR beta chain. Compared with newly diagnosed patients, patients with persistent Graves' disease had lower TCR Shannon entropy and fewer highly expanded clones, which suggests clonal expansion.

Preparation of the library involved multiplex PCR. For sequencing, an Illumina HiSeq 4000 was employed. CDR3 regions were amplified by Arm-PCR with iRepertoire HTBI primers to construct TCR beta libraries. Before sequencing, the PCR products went through gel purification. In the paper's pipeline: Gene usage analysis of CDR3 amino acid clonotypes used the approximately 62 TRBV and 14 to 15 TRBJ segments found across samples. COPE and FqMerger were used to merge the filtered high-quality paired reads into contigs. BLAST was used to align contigs to IMGT TRBV, TRBD and TRBJ reference genes, with CDR3 defined following IMGT. Clonotypes above 0.1% frequency were classified as highly expanded clones. Repertoire diversity was measured by Shannon entropy, and V-J evenness by the Gini coefficient. A clonotype was considered public if more than one individual shared it. TCRdb redid the processing of the public reads, applying fastp at Q25 and MiXCR, and retained in-frame beta chains. All rows with the same CDR3 protein become a single entry with the most common DNA and genes. The V and J calls were not made by the authors but by TCRdb's processing. This sample comprises around 400,000 distinct CDR3 sequences, about 14% of them detected only once. In total, the top ten clones hold roughly 20% of the sample.

Reading the label with the study, this specimen's time point is: newly diagnosed GD, antithyroid drugs for less than 3 months. RNA was extracted from PBMCs in TRIzol for both TCR sequencing and RNA sequencing. The diagnosis of Graves' disease was made according to American Thyroid Association guidelines. Patients were recruited from an endocrinology department in Xi'an, China. Each patient gave approximately 10 milliliters of peripheral blood, collected in an EDTA anticoagulant tube. Ficoll Paque Plus density gradient separation was used to isolate PBMCs, and no further T cell sorting was done. An Agilent 2100 Bioanalyzer and agarose gel were used to check RNA quality, and a NanoDrop 2000 was used to measure RNA concentration. The V and J ends are trimmed by 4 bases and 2 bases, leaving 5 bases between them. Measured from the cysteine to the phenylalanine, the CDR3 is 11 residues long. This entry keeps only the CDR3 DNA: 33 bases, framed from base 1. CDR1 GTSNPN and CDR2 SVGIG are derived from the germline V gene (reference sequence).

This clonotype was counted at least ten times. Its antigen specificity is not known. It has no much larger one-base neighbor in the sample; base qualities were not kept. Sample: peripheral blood mononuclear cells (PBMCs), taken at new diagnosis, from a patient treated with antithyroid drugs. The chain is encoded by TRBV30 joined to TRBJ2-5, with no confidently assigned D gene. The source of this sequence is a female donor with Graves disease. The DNA sequence is TGTGCCTGGAAGGTACAAGAGACCCAGTACTTC. This gives the protein CAWKVQETQYF.